Below, 10 T cell receptor beta chains from the same sample are listed, as sequenced in a study of human T cells and chemical hapten exposure. TCRdb reanalysed the RACE reads using MiXCR and keeps one entry per CDR3 protein. In the table there are more than 95,000 distinct CDR3 sequences, around 10% of which are singletons. Indicated time point: patch test 1, 2 weeks after DPC sensitization. Treatment indicated: therapeutic diphenylcyclopropenone sensitization with weekly scalp DPC. Sequenced here: whole blood, sampled in connection with sensitization to the hapten diphenylcyclopropenone (DPC). Receptors were obtained from a woman in her forties or fifties with alopecia areata. Some clones in this sample may be carry-over from other donors' samples.

The V gene is TRBV4-1, the J gene TRBJ2-7; tentatively, D is TRBD1 (6 bases). Between the trimmed V and J ends, which lost 0 bases and 2 bases, there was a span of 14 bases. Germline assignment: CDR1 MGHRA and CDR2 YSYEKL. This CDR3 has 16 residues. DNA of the CDR3: TGCGCCAGCAGCCAAGAATTTCCCCAGGGGACCTACGAGCAGTACTTC. Translated: CASSQEFPQGTYEQYF.

This clonotype turned up a few times. The chain links TRBV28 to TRBJ1-6; 8 nucleotides align to TRBD1. V trimming: 5 bases; J trimming: 7 bases; junction bases outside the gene matches: 7. The CDR3 is 15 amino acids. The germline gives CDR1 MDHEN, CDR2 SYDVKM. This CDR3 reads CASSRTGGRNSPLHF. CDR3 nucleotides: TGTGCCAGCAGTCGCACAGGGGGGCGGAATTCACCCCTCCACTTT.

This chain connects TRBV28 to TRBJ1-5; D remains unclear. V was shortened by 1 base and J by 2 bases, with 9 bases between the two germline ends. Germline values: CDR1 MDHEN, CDR2 SYDVKM. The CDR3 is 15 amino acids. CDR3 in DNA: TGTGCCAGCAGTTTATTGGTCCTTGGCAATCAGCCCCAGCATTTT. It translates to CASSLLVLGNQPQHF. The variable domain in full, with the rest retrieved from reference TRBV28 and TRBJ1-5, is DVKVTQSSRYLVKRTGEKVFLECVQDMDHENMFWYRQDPGLGLRLIYFSYDVKMKEKGDIPEGYSVSREKKERFSLILESASTNQTSMYLCASSLLVLGNQPQHFGDGTRLSIL.

The V gene is TRBV28, the J gene TRBJ2-5; D gene unclear. Germline assignment: CDR1 MDHEN and CDR2 SYDVKM. The CDR3 loop spans 13 amino acids. V was shortened by 2 bases and J by 13 bases, with 17 bases between the two germline ends. DNA for the CDR3: TGTGCCAGCAGTTTACCGCGGTCTCCTTGGGGGTACTTC. Residues: CASSLPRSPWGYF.

This clonotype has a count of ten or more. The CDR3 here is CASSYTGQTLIDTQYF. DNA of the CDR3: TGTGCCAGCAGCTACACGGGACAGACGTTGATCGATACGCAGTATTTT. The V call is TRBV6-2 or TRBV6-3, the J call TRBJ2-3, with 7 nucleotides matching TRBD1. Germline CDR1 and CDR2: MNHEY and SVGEGT. V was clipped by 6 bases and J by 6 bases; unmatched bases: 15. The CDR3 loop spans 16 amino acids.

The CDR3 DNA follows: TGTGCCAGCAGCTCGCCGCCAGGGACAGAGAACACTGAAGCTTTCTTT. It is translated as CASSSPPGTENTEAFF. The chain joins TRBV7-9 to TRBJ1-1; TRBD1 matches 7 bases. V was pared by 4 bases and J by 1 base, with 9 bases of the junction left unmatched. The CDR3 is made up of 16 amino acids. Germline V CDR1 and CDR2: SEHNR, FQNEAQ (reference sequence).

This clonotype was found many times. The J gene is TRBJ2-7, the V gene TRBV10-1; D remains unclear. Trimming stripped 6 bases from V and 6 bases from J, with 15 bases between. The CDR3 spans 13 residues. The germline V gene encodes CDR1 WNHNN and CDR2 SYGVQD (reference sequence). The CDR3 bases are TGCGCCAGCAGCACAAATTCCCTACGCGAGCAGTACTTC. It specifies CASSTNSLREQYF.

The rearrangement uses TRBV12-3 or TRBV12-4 and TRBJ1-2; TRBD1 agrees at 10 bases. V shed 5 bases, J shed 4 bases, and the junction held 7 bases outside the gene matches. The CDR3 runs 15 residues. In DNA, the CDR3 is TGTGCCAGCAGTGGGGGACAGGGGAGACTCTATGGCTACACCTTC. Translation gives CASSGGQGRLYGYTF.

This clonotype was observed at least ten times. This chain links TRBV28 with TRBJ2-4; 12 positions agree with TRBD1. The germline gives CDR1 MDHEN, CDR2 SYDVKM. The ends lost 4 bases at V and 8 bases at J; junction bases unmatched: 9. This CDR3 contains 16 residues. The CDR3 here is CASSYGTGGLGDIQYF. The CDR3 DNA is TGTGCCAGCAGTTACGGGACAGGGGGCCTCGGGGACATTCAGTACTTC. The whole variable domain, remainder taken from reference TRBV28 and TRBJ2-4, is DVKVTQSSRYLVKRTGEKVFLECVQDMDHENMFWYRQDPGLGLRLIYFSYDVKMKEKGDIPEGYSVSREKKERFSLILESASTNQTSMYLCASSYGTGGLGDIQYFGAGTRLSVL.

The sample holds many counts of this clonotype. The J gene is TRBJ2-1, the V gene TRBV6-2 or TRBV6-3; TRBD2 matches 7 bases. The ends lost 4 bases at V and 3 bases at J; junction bases unmatched: 3. The CDR3 spans 14 residues. Looked up from germline, CDR1 is MNHEY and CDR2 is SVGEGT. CDR3 DNA: TGTGCCAGCAGTTGGGGGGGGTACTACAATGAGCAGTTCTTC. Amino acid sequence: CASSWGGYYNEQFF.